A single sample gave rise to the 5 T cell receptor beta chains below, sequenced in a study of vaccination and CD4 T cells after COVID-19. The Oncomine TCR Beta short-read assay sequenced DNA from cultured CD4+ T cells. Using its own MiXCR run on the PCR reads, TCRdb lists one record per CDR3 protein. The data contain roughly 22,000 distinct CDR3 sequences, roughly 33% of them seen just once; the ten biggest clones take up around 12%. Their specific antigens are unknown. Documented treatment: roughly 11-day PBMC culture with coronavirus spike peptide pools or control peptides (ViraFEST assay). Sequenced input: cultured CD4+ T cells from blood. These receptors were collected from a human donor with COVID-19.

This clonotype came up a few times. The chain employs TRBV11-2 and TRBJ1-6; D is perhaps TRBD1 (5 bases). Germline loops: CDR1 SGHAT, CDR2 FQNNGV. The CDR3 is made up of 12 amino acids. The V end lost 6 bases, the J end lost 13 bases, and 13 bases lay between the germline ends. CDR3 amino acids: CASSLGQGPLHF. CDR3 nucleotides: TGTGCCAGCAGTCTAGGCCAGGGCCCCCTCCACTTT.

This clonotype was counted between two and nine times. This chain joins TRBV7-2 and TRBJ1-4; 7 positions match TRBD1. Germline V CDR1 and CDR2: SGHTA, FQGNSA. V trimming: 4 bases; J trimming: 13 bases; junction bases outside the gene matches: 15. The CDR3 has 15 amino acids. The CDR3 loop is CASSYGTALNARLFF. The CDR3 nucleotides are TGTGCCAGCAGCTACGGGACAGCTCTAAACGCCCGACTGTTTTTT.

V usage is TRBV12-5 and J usage is TRBJ2-3; D gene ambiguous. This CDR3 is 14 amino acids long. Germline CDR1 LGHNT, CDR2 FRNRAP. V lost 0 bases to trimming and J lost 0 bases, with 4 bases between them. CDR3 region: CASGLVLSTDTQYF. For the CDR3, the DNA is TGTGCTAGTGGTTTGGTACTTAGCACAGATACGCAGTATTTT.

The rearrangement joins TRBV6-5 to TRBJ2-2; D possibly corresponds to TRBD1 (6 bases). Germline V lookup: CDR1 MNHEY, CDR2 SVGAGI. Trimming stripped 2 bases from V and 7 bases from J, with 11 bases between. There are 14 residues in the CDR3. The CDR3 sequence: CASSYQNRDGELFF. CDR3 sequence (DNA): TGTGCCAGCAGTTACCAAAACAGGGACGGGGAGCTGTTTTTT.

V usage is TRBV28 and J usage is TRBJ2-4; D is perhaps TRBD1 (5 bases). Trimming removed 5 bases at V and 6 bases at J, with 8 bases between. There are 12 residues in the CDR3. Germline lookup yields CDR1 MDHEN and CDR2 SYDVKM. The CDR3: CASSQRGNIQYF. CDR3 nucleotide sequence: TGTGCCAGCAGTCAAAGGGGAAACATTCAGTACTTC. Full variable domain (missing parts from reference TRBV28 and TRBJ2-4): DVKVTQSSRYLVKRTGEKVFLECVQDMDHENMFWYRQDPGLGLRLIYFSYDVKMKEKGDIPEGYSVSREKKERFSLILESASTNQTSMYLCASSQRGNIQYFGAGTRLSVL.